This T cell receptor (beta chain) derives from a study of sequential checkpoint blockade in melanoma (dated by TCRdb to the late 2010s). Regarding the research as a whole: Patients were assigned by 1:1 randomization to either first-line nivolumab followed by ipilimumab (arm A) or ipilimumab followed by nivolumab (arm B). Both trial sequences were followed by maintenance nivolumab. Broader findings and caveats from the paper: Larger, independent patient cohorts are needed to validate the response-prediction model that combines TCR metrics and mutation burden.

Taken with the paper, the label for treatment or condition translates to: randomized to nivolumab then ipilimumab (arm A) or the reverse (arm B). None of the trial patients had been given prior DNA-damaging chemotherapy. On a FACS Aria II flow cytometer, live CD3+CD8+ cells that were negative for CD19 and CD56 were sorted from thawed PBMCs. CheckMate 064, a randomized, open-label phase II trial of sequential checkpoint blockade, was the source of the samples, all of which came from patients with melanoma. Peripheral blood mononuclear cells were collected by leukapheresis, purified with Ficoll-Paque, and frozen in human serum with roughly 10% DMSO. Purity of sorted blood CD3+CD8+ cells was verified at >95% immediately after sorting, followed by DNA extraction. TCRbeta CDR3 regions were immunosequenced from genomic DNA with the immunoSEQ Assay. Genomic DNA was amplified by bias-controlled multiplex PCR before high-throughput sequencing. The authors' analysis ran thus. To quantify the absolute abundance of each unique TCRbeta CDR3 region, the sequences were collapsed and filtered. Clonality, defined as 1 minus Pielou's evenness, was calculated using only productive rearrangements. A previously published method was used to identify clones whose frequencies were significantly greater in on-treatment samples than in baseline samples. TCRdb retrieved this table from immuneACCESS and kept in-frame rearrangements only. Not all clones are present; in checked studies, unresolved V genes account for under half, and no reason is known for the remainder. V and J calls and clone size are copied from that table; D and trimming were computed from the DNA. This sample is represented by about 27,000 clones; around 77% of them were singletons. The ten most abundant clones make up less than 15% of the sample.

CDR1 and CDR2 are drawn from the germline V gene: MGHRA, YSYEKL. The CDR3 starts with the cysteine, ends with the phenylalanine, and has 12 residues. Solely the CDR3 DNA is kept, with 36 bases framed from the first base. V and J lose 4 bases and 4 bases, and a span of 7 bases separates them. Details on this clone: Its antigen target is currently unknown. Base qualities are not provided; no much larger clone lies one nucleotide away.

The TCR originated in a human donor with melanoma. This sample comprised CD8+ T cells sorted from blood (inferred from file names), obtained from a patient given nivolumab and ipilimumab in sequence. This sequence uses TRBV4-1 and TRBJ1-1, with an unclear D gene assignment. The CDR3 has the sequence CASSPPGTEAFF. The nucleotide sequence reads as follows: TGCGCCAGCAGCCCCCCCGGCACTGAAGCTTTCTTT.